Listed here are 2 T cell receptor beta chains from one sample, sequenced in a study of shared clonotypes between healthy human individuals. Sequenced by immunoSEQ multiplex PCR; TCRdb stores in-frame clones only, minus some. The sample contains approximately 470,000 clones, 78% of which appear only once. Sequenced material: PBMCs. Receptor source: a woman aged 40-49 years in good health. Some clones in this sample may be carry-over from other donors' samples.

The CDR3 DNA reads as TGCGCCAGCAGCCAAGATCGGCGTAATTCACCCCTCCACTTT. Its translation: CASSQDRRNSPLHF. V and J are TRBV4-3 and TRBJ1-6; D is uncertain. V was clipped by 0 bases and J by 6 bases, with 6 bases between them. Germline V gene lookup returns CDR1 LGHNA and CDR2 YSLEER. CDR3 length: 14 residues.

The chain couples TRBV19 to TRBJ1-1, with a tentative D call TRBD1 (6 bases). V dropped 1 base and J dropped 4 bases, with 19 bases sitting between them. The CDR3 contains 17 residues. Germline V CDR1 and CDR2: LNHDA, SQIVND (reference sequence). CDR3 in amino acids: CASSIGRVRSRGTEAFF. CDR3 in DNA: TGTGCCAGTAGTATAGGAAGAGTCAGGTCCAGGGGCACTGAAGCTTTCTTT.